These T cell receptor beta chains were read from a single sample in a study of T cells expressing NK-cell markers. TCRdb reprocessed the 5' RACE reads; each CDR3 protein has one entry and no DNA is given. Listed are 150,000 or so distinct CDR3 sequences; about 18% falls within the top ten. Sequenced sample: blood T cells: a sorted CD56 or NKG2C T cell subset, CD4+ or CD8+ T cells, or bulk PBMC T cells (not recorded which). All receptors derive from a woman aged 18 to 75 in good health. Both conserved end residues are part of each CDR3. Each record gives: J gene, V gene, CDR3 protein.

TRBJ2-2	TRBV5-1	CASSLAQLRDGELFF
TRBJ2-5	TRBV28	CAISPQGGETQYF
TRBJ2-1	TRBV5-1	CASSSSATSYNEQFF
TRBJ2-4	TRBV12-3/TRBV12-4	CASSSREAKNIQYF
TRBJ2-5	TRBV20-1	CSGERGRQETQYF
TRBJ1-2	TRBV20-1	CSASAGTAYGYTF
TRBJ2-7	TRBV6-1	CASRPGQTAYEQYF
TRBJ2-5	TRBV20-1	CSARWGQETQYF
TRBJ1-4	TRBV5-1	CASSFSSGQGISSEKLFF
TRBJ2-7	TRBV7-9	CASSLDFQRFREQYF
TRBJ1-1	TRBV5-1	CASSLGWGQTEAFF
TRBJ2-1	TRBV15	CATSQGQGVYNEQFF
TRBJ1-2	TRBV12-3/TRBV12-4	CASSWTGGYGYTF
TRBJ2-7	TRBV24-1	CATSDSGTDYYTQYF
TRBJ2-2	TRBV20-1	CSARNSGRGSGELFF
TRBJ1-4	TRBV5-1	CASSSDRAGYEKLFF
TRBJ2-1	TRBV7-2	CASSLGTSRNNEQFF
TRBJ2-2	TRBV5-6	CASRRGPQGPGELFF
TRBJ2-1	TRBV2	CASSESRLAGANEQFF
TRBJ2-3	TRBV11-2	CASSLVHLAGEKSDTQYF
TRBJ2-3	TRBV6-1	CASSETGIGRTQYF
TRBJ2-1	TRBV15	CATKTSGSNEQFF
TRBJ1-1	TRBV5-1	CASSPSGRGRHTEAFF
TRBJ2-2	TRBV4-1	CASSQAGYGPNTGELFF
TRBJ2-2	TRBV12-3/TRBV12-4	CASSLRNWGSGELFF
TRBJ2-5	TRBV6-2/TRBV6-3	CASSYPPGGVRQETQYF
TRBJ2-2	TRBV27	CASSGGAGELFF
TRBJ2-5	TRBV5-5	CASSLRLGEETQYF
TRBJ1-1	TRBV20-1	CSARGTGEGEAFF
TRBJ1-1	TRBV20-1	CSAKDTTNTEAFF
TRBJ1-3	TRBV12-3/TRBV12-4	CASSPYDRNTIYF